This TCR beta chain was found in a study of PD-1 blockade in classical Hodgkin lymphoma. The overall study: Every 2 weeks, patients had 3 mg/kg nivolumab intravenously. General observations from the study: Reports described newly diagnosed patients as having lower baseline TCR diversity than healthy donors. By cycle point C4D1, TCR diversity had risen significantly in CD4+ cells (but not CD8+ cells). Any patient who commenced nivolumab under 1 year after ASCT was excluded.

V was pared by 1 base and J by 2 bases, with 5 bases of the junction left unmatched. From germline, CDR1 is SGHVS and CDR2 FQNEAQ. The CDR3 is made up of 16 amino acids. Comment on this clone: Antigen unknown.

Each patient experienced a relapse that followed autologous stem cell transplantation, and brentuximab vedotin exposure varied. Generated by immunoSEQ multiplex PCR, the TCRdb table keeps only in-frame clones and is missing some. The sample lists 55,000 to 60,000 clones; around 93% were seen once. Material: peripheral blood mononuclear cells (PBMCs), obtained before the second cycle of nivolumab. The chain employs TRBV7-8 and TRBJ1-5; 7 nucleotides agree with TRBD1. The sequence derives from a human donor with classical Hodgkin lymphoma. The CDR3 sequence is CASSLVGGGGNQPQHF. CDR3 DNA: TGTGCCAGCAGCTTAGTTGGAGGGGGCGGCAATCAGCCCCAGCATTTT.